These T cell receptor beta chains were read from a single sample in a study of vaccination and CD4 T cells after COVID-19. These receptors have no identified antigens. TCRdb passed the PCR reads through MiXCR, listing each CDR3 protein once. The table records 20,000 to 25,000 distinct CDR3 sequences, 35% to 55% of them present only once. The sample comprised CD4+ T cells from blood, cultured in vitro. These TCRs come from a human donor who had recovered from COVID-19. Each CDR3 is given with its conserved first and last residue. D genes are given only for firm matches. Clone size appears in some rows only: once, few, many, or a class for an expanded clone.

TGCAGTGCTAGTAACCAGATGAACACTGAAGCTTTCTTT	CSASNQMNTEAFF	TRBJ1-1	-	few	TRBV20-1
TGTGCCAGCAGCTTAGGGACAGCCGTGAACACTGAAGCTTTCTTT	CASSLGTAVNTEAFF	TRBJ1-1	TRBD1	-	TRBV7-3
TGTGCCAGTAGCGCGGGACAGGGTGGGACCGGGGAGCTGTTTTTT	CASSAGQGGTGELFF	TRBJ2-2	TRBD1	-	TRBV19
TGTGCCAGCAGCTCAGGCGGGCCTAGCTCCTACAATGAGCAGTTCTTC	CASSSGGPSSYNEQFF	TRBJ2-1	-	few	TRBV27
TGTGCCAGCAGCACAGGACAGGAGCAGTACTTC	CASSTGQEQYF	TRBJ2-4	TRBD1	few	TRBV7-9
TGTGCCAGCAGTGACGGGGGGTTAGCGGGAGTGGTATACAATGAGCAGTTCTTC	CASSDGGLAGVVYNEQFF	TRBJ2-1	TRBD2	once	TRBV2
TGTGCCAGCAGCTTTCGTGGACAGGGGGCCAATGAGCAGTTCTTC	CASSFRGQGANEQFF	TRBJ2-1	TRBD1	-	TRBV7-3
TGCGCCAGCAGTGATAGAGGGACACAGGGGAACTATGGCTACACCTTC	CASSDRGTQGNYGYTF	TRBJ1-2	TRBD1	-	TRBV10-2
TGTGCCAGCAGAAGACCGGATTATCAGGTTTCAGATACGCAGTATTTT	CASRRPDYQVSDTQYF	TRBJ2-3	-	-	TRBV6-1
TGTGCCAGCAGCTTAGTCGGCGAAACTGAAGCTTTCTTT	CASSLVGETEAFF	TRBJ1-1	-	few	TRBV7-8
TGTGCCAGCAGTGAAGCAGAGCCTTATACGCAGTATTTT	CASSEAEPYTQYF	TRBJ2-3	-	-	TRBV6-1
TGCAGTGCTAGATCCCCCCGGGCAGATACGCAGTATTTT	CSARSPRADTQYF	TRBJ2-3	-	few	TRBV20-1
TGTGCCAGCAGGTTCGGGTCCACACCGAACTATGGCTACACCTTC	CASRFGSTPNYGYTF	TRBJ1-2	-	-	TRBV7-9
TGTGCCAGCAGTCGACCGGGACAGTCTACCTATGGCTACACCTTC	CASSRPGQSTYGYTF	TRBJ1-2	TRBD1	few	TRBV6-1
TGTGCCAGTAGTATAGTACAGAGGGAGCAGTTCTTC	CASSIVQREQFF	TRBJ2-1	-	few	TRBV19
TGTGCCAGCACAAGCACAGATACGCAGTATTTT	CASTSTDTQYF	TRBJ2-3	-	medium-sized	TRBV2
TGCAGTGCAGAAGGGACTAGCGGGGAACTAGAGCAGTTCTTC	CSAEGTSGELEQFF	TRBJ2-1	TRBD2	-	TRBV20-1
TGCAGTGCTAGAGATCTACGGGTTGGTGAAAAACTGTTTTTT	CSARDLRVGEKLFF	TRBJ1-4	-	few	TRBV20-1
TGTGCCAGCAGCTCCCAATATACTGGGGCCAACGTCCTGACTTTC	CASSSQYTGANVLTF	TRBJ2-6	-	-	TRBV7-2
TGTGCCACCAGCAGAGATCGAAGGGACGCCGGTGAAAAACTGTTTTTT	CATSRDRRDAGEKLFF	TRBJ1-4	-	few	TRBV15
TGTGCCAGCAGCACGCAAGGACAGGGCTATGGCTACACCTTC	CASSTQGQGYGYTF	TRBJ1-2	TRBD1	-	TRBV9
TGTGCCAGCAGCTCCCGGACAGGGACCTACGAGCAGTACTTC	CASSSRTGTYEQYF	TRBJ2-7	TRBD1	once	TRBV11-1
TGTGCCAGTAGCGACTCCGGGACACGACCCGAGCAGTACTTC	CASSDSGTRPEQYF	TRBJ2-7	-	few	TRBV19
TGTGCCAGCAGCCAAACCGACAGGGGTGGGGATACGCAGTATTTT	CASSQTDRGGDTQYF	TRBJ2-3	TRBD1	few	TRBV7-2
TGTGCCAGCAGCTTAGGGACGGACTATTCCGGGGAGCTGTTTTTT	CASSLGTDYSGELFF	TRBJ2-2	-	-	TRBV7-6
TGCAGTGCTAGAGAAGGGAGGGGTTCCTACGAGCAGTACTTC	CSAREGRGSYEQYF	TRBJ2-7	TRBD2	-	TRBV20-1
TGCAGTGCTTTCACCGGGACCTATGGCTACACCTTC	CSAFTGTYGYTF	TRBJ1-2	-	-	TRBV20-1
TGTGCCAGCAGCAGCGGACTAGCGGGGACAAACACCGGGGAGCTGTTTTTT	CASSSGLAGTNTGELFF	TRBJ2-2	TRBD2	-	TRBV7-2
TGTGCCAGCTGGGTCCCAGGGAACACTGAAGCTTTCTTT	CASWVPGNTEAFF	TRBJ1-1	-	few	TRBV2
TGCGCCAGCAGTAGGACAGGGGGTAGCTCTGGAAACACCATATATTTT	CASSRTGGSSGNTIYF	TRBJ1-3	TRBD1	-	TRBV4-1
TGTGCCAGTGTGGGAGCATCGAACACCGGGGAGCTGTTTTTT	CASVGASNTGELFF	TRBJ2-2	-	-	TRBV28
TGCAGCGTGGGGTTGGCTACGGGCTACGAGCAGTACTTC	CSVGLATGYEQYF	TRBJ2-7	-	-	TRBV29-1
TGTGCCAGCAGCGTAGACCCACAGAACTATGGCTACACCTTC	CASSVDPQNYGYTF	TRBJ1-2	-	-	TRBV9
TGTGCTAGTGGTTCACGAATAGGGTTGGGCGGCTACACCTTC	CASGSRIGLGGYTF	TRBJ1-2	-	-	TRBV12-5
TGTGCCAGCAGCCAAGATGGGCAGGGAGGGGACTATGGCTACACCTTC	CASSQDGQGGDYGYTF	TRBJ1-2	-	-	TRBV4-2
TGTGCCAGCAGGAACACCGGGACTAGCGGGCTCGAGCAGTACTTC	CASRNTGTSGLEQYF	TRBJ2-7	TRBD2	once	TRBV28
TGTGCCAGCAGCCTCGACCCGAACAGGAACACTGAAGCTTTCTTT	CASSLDPNRNTEAFF	TRBJ1-1	-	-	TRBV4-2
TGTGCCAGTAGTATAGTGGCTAGCGACTCCTACGAGCAGTACTTC	CASSIVASDSYEQYF	TRBJ2-7	-	few	TRBV19
TGTGCCGCCGCGGGACAGGGGAGCACAGATACGCAGTATTTT	CAAAGQGSTDTQYF	TRBJ2-3	TRBD1	few	TRBV12-3/TRBV12-4
TGTGCCAGCAAACCGCCTAGCGGGGGAGGAAAGACCCAGTACTTT	CASKPPSGGGKTQYF	TRBJ2-5	TRBD2	-	TRBV2
TGCAGTGCTAGTCCCGGGACCGCGAACACCGGGGAGCTGTTTTTT	CSASPGTANTGELFF	TRBJ2-2	-	few	TRBV20-1
TGTGCCAGCAGTTTATCTGGGACTAGCGGGGGAAGCACAGATACGCAGTATTTT	CASSLSGTSGGSTDTQYF	TRBJ2-3	TRBD2	few	TRBV28
TGTGCCACCGGACAGGGCCCTGGGGCCAACGTCCTGACTTTC	CATGQGPGANVLTF	TRBJ2-6	TRBD1	-	TRBV27